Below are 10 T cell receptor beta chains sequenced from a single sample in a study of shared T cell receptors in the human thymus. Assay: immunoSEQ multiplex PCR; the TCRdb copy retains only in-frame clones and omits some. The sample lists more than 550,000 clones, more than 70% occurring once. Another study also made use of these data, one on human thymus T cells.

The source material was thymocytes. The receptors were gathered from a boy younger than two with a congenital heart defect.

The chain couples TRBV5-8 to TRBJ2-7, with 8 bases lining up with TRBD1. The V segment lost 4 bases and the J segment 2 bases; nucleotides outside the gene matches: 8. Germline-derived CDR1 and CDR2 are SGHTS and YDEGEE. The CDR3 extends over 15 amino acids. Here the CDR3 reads CASSPRGTGTYEQYF. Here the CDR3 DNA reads TGTGCCAGCAGCCCAAGAGGGACAGGCACCTACGAGCAGTACTTC. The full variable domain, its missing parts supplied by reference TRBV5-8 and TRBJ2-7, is EAGVTQSPTHLIKTRGQQATLRCSPISGHTSVYWYQQALGLGLQFLLWYDEGEERNRGNFPPRFSGRQFPNYSSELNVNALELEDSALYLCASSPRGTGTYEQYFGPGTRLTVT.

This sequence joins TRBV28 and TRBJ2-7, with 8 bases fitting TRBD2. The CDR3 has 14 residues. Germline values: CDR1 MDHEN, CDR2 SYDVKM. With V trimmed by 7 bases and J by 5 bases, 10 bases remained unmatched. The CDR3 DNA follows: TGTGCCAGCAATATGGCGGGGGGTGAGGACGAGCAGTACTTC. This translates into CASNMAGGEDEQYF.

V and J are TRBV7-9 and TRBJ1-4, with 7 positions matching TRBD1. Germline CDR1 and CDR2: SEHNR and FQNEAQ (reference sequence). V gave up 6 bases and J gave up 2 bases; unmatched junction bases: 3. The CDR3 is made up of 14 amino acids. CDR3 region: CASSLTGTNEKLFF. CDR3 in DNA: TGTGCCAGCAGTCTGACAGGGACTAATGAAAAACTGTTTTTT.

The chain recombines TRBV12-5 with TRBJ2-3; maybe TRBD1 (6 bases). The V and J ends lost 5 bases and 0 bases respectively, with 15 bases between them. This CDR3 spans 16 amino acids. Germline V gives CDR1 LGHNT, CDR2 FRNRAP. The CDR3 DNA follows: TGTGCTAGTGGTCAAAGGACAGACCAGAGCACAGATACGCAGTATTTT. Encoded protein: CASGQRTDQSTDTQYF.

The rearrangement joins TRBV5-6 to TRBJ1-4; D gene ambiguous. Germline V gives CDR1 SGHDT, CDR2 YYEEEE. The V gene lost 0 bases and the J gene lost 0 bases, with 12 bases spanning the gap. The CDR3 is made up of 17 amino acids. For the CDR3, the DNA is TGTGCCAGCAGCTTGGGTTACCACTCGTCAACTAATGAAAAACTGTTTTTT. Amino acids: CASSLGYHSSTNEKLFF.

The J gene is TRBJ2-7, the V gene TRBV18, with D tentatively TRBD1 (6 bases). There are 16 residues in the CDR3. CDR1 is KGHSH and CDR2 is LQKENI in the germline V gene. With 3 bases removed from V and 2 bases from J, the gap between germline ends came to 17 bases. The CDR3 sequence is CASSPPGQPVPYEQYF. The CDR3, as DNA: TGTGCCAGCTCACCCCCGGGACAACCTGTGCCCTACGAGCAGTACTTC.

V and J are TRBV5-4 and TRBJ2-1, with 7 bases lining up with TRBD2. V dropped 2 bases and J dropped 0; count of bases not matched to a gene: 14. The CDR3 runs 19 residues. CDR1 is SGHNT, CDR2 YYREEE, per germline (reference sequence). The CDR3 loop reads CASSLTGLGRGGSYNEQFF. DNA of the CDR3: TGTGCCAGCAGCTTAACTGGACTAGGAAGGGGAGGCTCCTACAATGAGCAGTTCTTC.

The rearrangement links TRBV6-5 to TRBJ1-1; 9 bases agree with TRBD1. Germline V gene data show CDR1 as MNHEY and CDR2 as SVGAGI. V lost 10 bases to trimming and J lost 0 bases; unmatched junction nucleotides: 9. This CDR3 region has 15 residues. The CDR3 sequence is CATIRDRDMNTEAFF. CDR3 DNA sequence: TGTGCCACCATCCGGGACAGGGACATGAACACTGAAGCTTTCTTT.

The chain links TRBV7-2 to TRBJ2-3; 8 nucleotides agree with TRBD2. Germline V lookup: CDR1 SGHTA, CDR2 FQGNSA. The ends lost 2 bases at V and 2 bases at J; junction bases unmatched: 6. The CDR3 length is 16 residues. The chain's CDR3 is CASSLSLAGNTDTQYF. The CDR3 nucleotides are TGTGCCAGCAGCTTATCTTTAGCGGGAAACACAGATACGCAGTATTTT.

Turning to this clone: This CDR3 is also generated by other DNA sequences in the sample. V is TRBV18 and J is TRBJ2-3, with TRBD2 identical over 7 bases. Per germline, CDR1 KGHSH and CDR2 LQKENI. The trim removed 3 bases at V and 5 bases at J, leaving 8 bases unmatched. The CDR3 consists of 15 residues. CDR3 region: CASSPLLGEGDTQYF. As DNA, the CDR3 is TGTGCCAGCTCACCCCTCTTGGGGGAGGGAGATACGCAGTATTTT.